This TCR beta chain was recovered during a study of cytomegalovirus exposure and HLA in healthy donors. Study conclusions and caveats: Reports indicated that the classifier achieved high specificity and sensitivity in diagnosing cytomegalovirus status. A missense DCLRE1C variant was associated with V- and J-gene trimming of TCR beta chains in a later analysis, and an independent cohort replicated the association. A list of roughly 160 TCR beta chains associated with cytomegalovirus was given. The records held CMV serostatus as the only immune exposure information.

The length of the CDR3 is 14 residues. Germline CDR1 and CDR2: SNHLY and FYNNEI. Trimming removed 6 bases from V and 6 bases from J, with 18 bases in between. A multiplex PCR was run with 60 Vbeta primers and 13 Jbeta primers. Data came from immunoSEQ multiplex PCR; TCRdb stores just in-frame clones and leaves some out. The table includes under 100,000 clones, roughly 61% detected once. Comment on this clone: Its antigen is still unknown.

The source of this sequence is a woman aged 40 to 50 in good health and CMV-seropositive. The chain couples TRBV2 to TRBJ2-7, with a weak D call TRBD2 (6 bases). The source material was PBMCs. The CDR3 coding sequence is TGTGCCAGCAGGGAGACATCACCGGGAGTCGAGCAGTACTTC. Amino acid sequence: CASRETSPGVEQYF.